This TCR beta chain was sequenced during a study of cytomegalovirus exposure and HLA in healthy donors. Study observations and caveats: The likely explanation for a cluster of highly shared sequence variants was sequencing artifact. Three CMV-associated chains proved CMV antigen-specific in vitro. The study listed 150 to 200 cytomegalovirus-associated TCR beta chains.

In germline, CDR1 is SEHNR, CDR2 FQNEAQ (reference sequence). The CDR3 is 18 residues long. This clone has just a few counts. As yet, its antigen is unknown. An end of the junction does not agree with germline; a read error may underlie this. The donors comprised healthy bone marrow donors. PCR involved 60 Vbeta and 13 Jbeta primers. TCRdb keeps only in-frame clones here, not all; method: immunoSEQ multiplex PCR. The table lists about 190,000 clones, roughly 80% of them singletons. V usage is TRBV7-9 and J usage is TRBJ1-3; tentatively, D is TRBD1 (6 bases). The specimen was PBMCs. The sequence was collected from a man between 50 and 59 years old in good health and CMV-seronegative. CDR3 region: CSSSATGWKRGSGNTIYF. The CDR3 DNA is TGTTCCAGCAGCGCGACAGGTTGGAAGAGAGGTTCTGGAAACACCATATATTTT.